The clone carrying this T cell receptor beta chain was seen repeatedly, ten times or more. The entry originates in a study of kidney transplant recipient with SARS-CoV-2 infection. In TCRdb, the reads were re-called with MiXCR into one record per CDR3 protein. This sample yields some 220,000 distinct CDR3 sequences, of which 25% to 30% are seen a single time; around 6.8% belongs to the top ten. The CDR3 is 15 residues long. Germline V gene data show CDR1 as KGHDR and CDR2 as SFDVKD. The J segment lost 3 bases and the V segment lost 4 bases, leaving 7 bases of the junction unmatched. This sequence joins TRBV24-1 and TRBJ2-7, with TRBD1 matching 8 bases. Source: a blood sample, taken at baseline and on day 111 from a kidney transplant recipient. The TCR was taken from a male patient in his 30s who had COVID-19 and was a kidney transplant recipient. The T cells may partly be graft donor cells. For the CDR3, the DNA is TGTGCCACCAGTGACCCCCGGGACAGGAGCTACGAGCAGTACTTC. Encoded protein: CATSDPRDRSYEQYF.